This entry lists 20 T cell receptor beta chains sequenced from one sample in a study of spatial heterogeneity in lung cancer. From the 5' RACE reads, TCRdb called clonotypes with MiXCR, one entry per CDR3 protein. The table shows about 15,000 distinct CDR3 sequences, with roughly 3.9% occurring only once. Time point noted: sample taken at primary tumor resection. The material was normal lung tissue next to the tumor, obtained at surgery. The receptors originated from a male donor with early-stage non-small cell lung cancer.

In this sample, this clonotype turned up many times. As an off-target read in a library built for alpha chains, this beta chain has a frequency of little significance. J is TRBJ2-1 and V is TRBV11-2, with TRBD1 matching over 7 bases. The CDR3 is 15 amino acids. CDR1 is SGHAT, CDR2 FQNNGV, per germline. The trim removed 5 bases at V and 7 bases at J, leaving 11 bases unmatched. CDR3 DNA: TGTGCCAGCAGCCTAGGGACAGCTATATCAAATGAGCAGTTCTTC. Its protein is CASSLGTAISNEQFF.

As regards this clonotype: Since it is a stray read in a library aimed at alpha chains, this beta chain has a size that is not meaningful. The chain uses TRBV7-8 and TRBJ2-1; D possibly corresponds to TRBD2 (5 bases). V lost 5 bases and J lost 0, with 11 bases in between. The CDR3 length is 15 residues. The germline gives CDR1 SGHVS, CDR2 FQNEAQ. CDR3 in DNA: TGTGCCAGCAGCGGAGCGGCAAGCTCCTACAATGAGCAGTTCTTC. Translation: CASSGAASSYNEQFF.

Many counts were recorded for this clonotype. Since it is a stray read in a library aimed at alpha chains, this beta chain has a size that is not meaningful. The chain has TRBV12-3 or TRBV12-4 and TRBJ1-1, with a tentative D call TRBD1 (5 bases). V lost 6 bases to trimming and J lost 0 bases, with 8 bases between them. This CDR3 has 13 amino acids. The chain's CDR3 is CASSPGLNTEAFF. CDR3 bases: TGTGCCAGCAGCCCAGGGTTGAACACTGAAGCTTTCTTT.

This clonotype was found many times. Since the library was made to target alpha chains, this beta chain is a stray read and its abundance is not meaningful. CDR3 sequence reads: CSARTGWNTEAFF. CDR3 in DNA: TGCAGTGCTCGGACAGGGTGGAACACTGAAGCTTTCTTT. The genes are TRBV20-1 and TRBJ1-1; TRBD1 aligns across 8 bases. The CDR3 totals 13 residues. Trimming at V came to 5 bases and at J to 1 base, leaving 3 bases not matched to a gene. Germline assignment: CDR1 DFQATT and CDR2 SNEGSKA (reference sequence).

This clonotype is medium-sized in the sample. This beta chain appears as a stray read in a library generated for alpha chains; its size is not informative. This chain uses TRBV30 with TRBJ1-2; tentatively, D is TRBD1 (6 bases). CDR1 and CDR2 from the germline V gene are GTSNPN and SVGIG (reference sequence). The CDR3 sequence is 14 residues long. V lost 2 bases to trimming and J lost 0 bases, with 10 bases between them. The CDR3 DNA sequence: TGTGCCTGGAGTTTGACAGGAGCTAACTATGGCTACACCTTC. Protein sequence: CAWSLTGANYGYTF.

This clonotype was seen many times. The junction and the germline gene differ at one end; a read error may be behind it. A library made for alpha chains picked up this beta chain off target, so its size means little. This chain joins TRBV12-3 or TRBV12-4 and TRBJ2-6; tentatively, D is TRBD2 (5 bases). The CDR3 extends over 16 amino acids. CDR3 loop: CASSLGEGTGANVLTF. The CDR3 region has the DNA TGTGCCAGTAGTTTAGGTGAGGGTACTGGGGCCAACGTCCTGACTTTC.

This clonotype was detected ten times or more. This beta chain was picked up by a library intended for alpha chains and is off target, so its count carries little meaning. The chain has TRBV10-3 and TRBJ2-1; TRBD2 is a possible D gene (5 bases). Trimming removed 0 bases from V and 5 bases from J, with 11 bases in between. The germline V gene has CDR1 ENHRY and CDR2 SYGVKD. This CDR3 comprises 15 residues. The CDR3 reads CAISESSDGDNEQFF. The DNA for the CDR3 is TGTGCCATCAGTGAGTCGAGTGACGGGGACAATGAGCAGTTCTTC.

This clonotype was seen ten or more times. This beta chain is a stray read from a library made for alpha chains; its abundance is not meaningful. The chain couples TRBV20-1 to TRBJ2-1, with 7 positions matching TRBD2. Germline CDR1 reads DFQATT; CDR2 reads SNEGSKA (reference sequence). This CDR3 has 17 amino acids. CDR3 nucleotide sequence: TGCACCGCTGGGCGGGAGATCGGCACTAGCCAATCGACGGAGCAGTTCTTC. It yields the protein CTAGREIGTSQSTEQFF.

This clonotype qualifies as medium-sized (0.01 to 0.1%). Little can be read into the size of this beta chain, an off-target read in a library designed for alpha chains. The chain joins TRBV7-3 to TRBJ2-2; 10 bases are shared with TRBD1. Germline CDR1 is SGHTA and CDR2 is FQGTGA. This CDR3 spans 18 amino acids. V lost 4 bases to trimming and J lost 7 bases; unmatched junction nucleotides: 15. CDR3 amino acids: CASSSHAPGQGRVGELFF. DNA of the CDR3: TGTGCCAGCAGCTCCCACGCCCCGGGACAGGGGAGAGTCGGGGAGCTGTTTTTT.

This clonotype was found many times. This beta chain lies outside the target of a library built for alpha chains; its clone size means little. The chain recombines TRBV28 with TRBJ2-7, with D perhaps assigned TRBD1 or TRBD2 (5 bases each). The V gene lost 2 bases and the J gene lost 0 bases, with 17 bases spanning the gap. Germline CDR1 reads MDHEN; CDR2 reads SYDVKM. This CDR3 is built from 17 residues. The CDR3 is CASSLGPPGPSSYEQYF. CDR3 bases: TGTGCCAGCAGTTTAGGTCCCCCGGGACCGAGCTCCTACGAGCAGTACTTC.

Of note for this clonotype: Being one base from a much bigger clone, this may be a read error. This beta chain was picked up by a library intended for alpha chains and is off target, so its count carries little meaning. This chain connects TRBV5-4 to TRBJ2-5; D is uncertain. Germline V gives CDR1 SGHNT, CDR2 YYREEE (reference sequence). The CDR3 is 15 amino acids. Trimming took 2 bases from V and 1 from J, leaving 12 bases between them. CDR3: CASSFGRQSQETQYF. The CDR3 DNA reads TGTGCCAGCAGCTTTGGAAGGCAGAGCCAAGAGACCCAGTACTTC.

This clonotype was seen many times. Within a library made for alpha chains, this beta chain is off target, and its count is uninformative. The CDR3 coding sequence is TGTGCCAGCAGTGCAGGGTACACTGAAGCTTTCTTT. Protein sequence: CASSAGYTEAFF. The chain combines TRBV6-2 or TRBV6-3 with TRBJ1-1, with D perhaps TRBD1 (5 bases). Trimming took 5 bases from V and 3 from J, leaving 7 bases between them. Per germline, CDR1 MNHEY and CDR2 SVGEGT. This CDR3 contains 12 residues.

The table lists this clonotype with many counts. This beta chain is a stray sequence in a library constructed for alpha chains; its clone size is not meaningful. The V gene is TRBV7-9, the J gene TRBJ2-1; D is perhaps TRBD2 (6 bases). The ends were cut back, 8 bases at V and 1 base at J, with 15 bases in the middle. The CDR3 covers 15 residues. Germline loops: CDR1 SEHNR, CDR2 FQNEAQ (reference sequence). Here the CDR3 DNA reads TGTGCCAGCGGCGGGGAAGAGGGTTCCTACAATGAGCAGTTCTTC. Its translation is CASGGEEGSYNEQFF.

This clonotype was observed at least ten times. The library was prepared for alpha chains; this beta chain is a stray read, so its frequency means little. The rearrangement uses TRBV4-1 and TRBJ2-5, with a possible D match to TRBD2 (5 bases). Germline CDR1 is MGHRA and CDR2 is YSYEKL. V lost 0 bases and J lost 5, with 7 bases in between. There are 13 residues in the CDR3. CDR3 amino acids: CASSQDSGETQYF. For the CDR3, the DNA is TGCGCCAGCAGCCAAGATTCGGGGGAGACCCAGTACTTC.

This clonotype occurred many times. This beta chain is a stray sequence in a library constructed for alpha chains; its clone size is not meaningful. The chain has TRBV4-2 and TRBJ2-1, with D hard to call. The V end lost 0 bases, the J end lost 10 bases, and 10 bases lay between the germline ends. Germline V gene data show CDR1 as LGHNA and CDR2 as YNFKEQ. The CDR3 is 13 residues long. CDR3 amino acids: CASSQDLRQEQFF. The CDR3 coding sequence is TGTGCCAGCAGCCAAGATCTAAGACAAGAGCAGTTCTTC.

This clonotype was recorded many times. This beta chain is an off-target read within a library intended for alpha chains, so its frequency means little. J is TRBJ1-2 and V is TRBV25-1, with D uncertain. The CDR3 covers 12 residues. CDR1 MGHDK and CDR2 SYGVNS come from the germline V gene. The ends were cut back, 2 bases at V and 3 bases at J, with 4 bases in the middle. CDR3 region: CASSETDYGYTF. DNA for the CDR3: TGTGCCAGCAGTGAAACCGACTATGGCTACACCTTC.

This clonotype came up many times. This beta chain represents an off-target read in a library built for alpha chains; its size is of limited meaning. CDR3 DNA: TGTGCCAGCAGCGGGACTAGCGGGAGGGCGGCCGGGGAGCTGTTTTTT. Encoded protein: CASSGTSGRAAGELFF. V and J are TRBV9 and TRBJ2-2; 15 nucleotides match TRBD2. Germline V gene data show CDR1 as SGDLS and CDR2 as YYNGEE. This CDR3 spans 16 amino acids. Trimming removed 3 bases from V and 6 bases from J; junction bases left unmatched: 3.

In its sample, this clonotype was seen many times. This beta chain came through as a stray read in a library set up for alpha chains, and its size says little. The V gene is TRBV12-3 or TRBV12-4, the J gene TRBJ2-7, with a possible D match to TRBD1 (5 bases). V dropped 4 bases and J dropped 1 base, with 5 bases sitting between them. This CDR3 is built from 12 residues. The CDR3 region is CASSSGSYEQYF. The CDR3, as DNA: TGTGCCAGCAGTTCAGGGTCCTACGAGCAGTACTTC.

In its sample, this clonotype was seen many times. This beta chain turned up in a library designed for alpha chains; as an off-target read, its abundance says little. The chain recombines TRBV21-1 with TRBJ1-1; TRBD1, the table's D call, lacks a check against the DNA. TRBV21-1 corresponds to a pseudogene. The CDR3 is 17 amino acids. CDR3 loop: CASSKVIKGAKIAEAFF. The CDR3 region has the DNA TGTGCCAGCAGCAAAGTGATTAAGGGGGCGAAAATTGCTGAAGCTTTCTTT.

Turning to this clonotype: This beta chain represents an off-target read in a library built for alpha chains; its size is of limited meaning. This chain connects TRBV19 to TRBJ2-1; the D is unclear. This CDR3 is built from 16 residues. V shed 8 bases and J shed 0 bases, with 17 bases lying between them. Germline loops: CDR1 LNHDA, CDR2 SQIVND (reference sequence). Written as DNA, the CDR3 is TGTGCCAGTGCTGGACGAGCAGCGAGCTCCTACAATGAGCAGTTCTTC. Encoded protein: CASAGRAASSYNEQFF.